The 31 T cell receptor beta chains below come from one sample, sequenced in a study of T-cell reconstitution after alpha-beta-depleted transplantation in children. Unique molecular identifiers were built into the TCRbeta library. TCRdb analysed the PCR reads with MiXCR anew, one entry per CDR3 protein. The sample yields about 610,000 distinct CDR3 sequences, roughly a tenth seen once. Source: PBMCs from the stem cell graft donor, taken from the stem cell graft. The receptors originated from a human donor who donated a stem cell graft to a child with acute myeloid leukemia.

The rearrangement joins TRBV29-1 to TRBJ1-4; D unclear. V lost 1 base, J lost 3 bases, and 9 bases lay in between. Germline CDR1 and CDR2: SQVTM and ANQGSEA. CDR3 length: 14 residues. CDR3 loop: CSVEVVSANEKLFF. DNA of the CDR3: TGCAGCGTTGAAGTAGTATCCGCTAATGAAAAACTGTTTTTT.

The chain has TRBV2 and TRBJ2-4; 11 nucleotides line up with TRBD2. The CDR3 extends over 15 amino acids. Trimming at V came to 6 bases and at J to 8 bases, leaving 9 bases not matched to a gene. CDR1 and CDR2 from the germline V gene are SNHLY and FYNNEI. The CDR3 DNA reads TGTGCCAGCAGCGCCGCCGGGACTAGCGGCCACATTCAGTACTTC. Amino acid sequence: CASSAAGTSGHIQYF.

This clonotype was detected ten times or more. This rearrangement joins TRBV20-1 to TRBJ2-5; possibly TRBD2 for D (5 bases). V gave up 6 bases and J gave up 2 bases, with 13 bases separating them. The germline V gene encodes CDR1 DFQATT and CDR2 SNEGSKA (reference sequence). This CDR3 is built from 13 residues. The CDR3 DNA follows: TGCAGTGCGCACGAGGGCAGTCAAGAGACCCAGTACTTC. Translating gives CSAHEGSQETQYF.

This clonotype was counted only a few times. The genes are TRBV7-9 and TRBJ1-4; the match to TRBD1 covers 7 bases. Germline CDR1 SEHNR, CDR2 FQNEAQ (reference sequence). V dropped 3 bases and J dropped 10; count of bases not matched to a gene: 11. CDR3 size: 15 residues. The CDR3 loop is CASSLPEQGTVKLFF. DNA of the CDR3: TGTGCCAGCAGCTTGCCCGAACAGGGGACGGTAAAACTGTTTTTT. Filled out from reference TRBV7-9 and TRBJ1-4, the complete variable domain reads DTGVSQNPRHKITKRGQNVTFRCDPISEHNRLYWYRQTLGQGPEFLTYFQNEAQLEKSRLLSDRFSAERPKGSFSTLEIQRTEQGDSAMYLCASSLPEQGTVKLFFGSGTQLSVL.

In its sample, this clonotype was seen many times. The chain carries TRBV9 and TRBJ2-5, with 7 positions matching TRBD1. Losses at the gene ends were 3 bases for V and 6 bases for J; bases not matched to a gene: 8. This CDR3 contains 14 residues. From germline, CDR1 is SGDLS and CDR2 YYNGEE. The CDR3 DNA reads TGTGCCAGCAGCGCCAACAGGGGCGTAAAGACCCAGTACTTC. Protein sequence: CASSANRGVKTQYF. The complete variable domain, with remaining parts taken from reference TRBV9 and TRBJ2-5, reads DSGVTQTPKHLITATGQRVTLRCSPRSGDLSVYWYQQSLDQGLQFLIQYYNGEERAKGNILERFSAQQFPDLHSELNLSSLELGDSALYFCASSANRGVKTQYFGPGTRLLVL.

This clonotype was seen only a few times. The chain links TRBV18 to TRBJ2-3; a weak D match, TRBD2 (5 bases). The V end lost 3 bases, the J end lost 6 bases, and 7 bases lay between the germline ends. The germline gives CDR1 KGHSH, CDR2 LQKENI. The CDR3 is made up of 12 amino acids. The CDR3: CASSPKRDTQYF. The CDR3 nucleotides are TGTGCCAGCTCACCTAAGCGGGATACGCAGTATTTT. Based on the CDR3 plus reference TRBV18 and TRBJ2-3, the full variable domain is NAGVMQNPRHLVRRRGQEARLRCSPMKGHSHVYWYRQLPEEGLKFMVYLQKENIIDESGMPKERFSAEFPKEGPSILRIQQVVRGDSAAYFCASSPKRDTQYFGPGTRLTVL.

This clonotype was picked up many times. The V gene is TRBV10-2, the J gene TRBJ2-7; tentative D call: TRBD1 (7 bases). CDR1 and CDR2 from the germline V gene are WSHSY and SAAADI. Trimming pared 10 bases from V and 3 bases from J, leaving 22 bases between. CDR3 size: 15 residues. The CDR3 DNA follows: TGCGCCATACGTAACCCCCAGGGGGGACACTACGAGCAGTACTTC. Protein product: CAIRNPQGGHYEQYF.

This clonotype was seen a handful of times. The CDR3 coding sequence is TGTGCCAGCAGCGACCGGGCCCCAGGCGAGCAGTACTTC. Translating it yields CASSDRAPGEQYF. The chain couples TRBV3-1 to TRBJ2-7, with D uncertain. V lost 5 bases and J lost 6, with 14 bases in between. Germline CDR1 LGHDT, CDR2 YNNKEL (reference sequence). The CDR3 contains 13 residues.

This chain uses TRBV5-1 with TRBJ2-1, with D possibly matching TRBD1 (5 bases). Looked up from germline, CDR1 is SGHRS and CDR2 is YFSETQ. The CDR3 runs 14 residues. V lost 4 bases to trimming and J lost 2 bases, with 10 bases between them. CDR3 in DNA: TGCGCCAGCAGCATGTTACAGGCCTACAATGAGCAGTTCTTC. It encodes CASSMLQAYNEQFF.

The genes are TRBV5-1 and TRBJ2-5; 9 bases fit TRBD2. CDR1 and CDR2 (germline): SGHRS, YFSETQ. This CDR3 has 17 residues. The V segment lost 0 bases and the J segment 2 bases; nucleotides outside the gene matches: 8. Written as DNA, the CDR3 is TGCGCCAGCAGCTTGGCCGGGTCTAGCGGGGCTCAAGAGACCCAGTACTTC. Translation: CASSLAGSSGAQETQYF.

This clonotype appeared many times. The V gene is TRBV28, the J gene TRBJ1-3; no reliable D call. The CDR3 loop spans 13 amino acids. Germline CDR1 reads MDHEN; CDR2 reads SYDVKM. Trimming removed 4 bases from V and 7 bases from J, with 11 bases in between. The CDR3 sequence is CASSSAPGNTIYF. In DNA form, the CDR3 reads TGTGCCAGCAGTTCAGCCCCGGGGAACACCATATATTTT. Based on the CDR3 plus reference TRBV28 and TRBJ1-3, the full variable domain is DVKVTQSSRYLVKRTGEKVFLECVQDMDHENMFWYRQDPGLGLRLIYFSYDVKMKEKGDIPEGYSVSREKKERFSLILESASTNQTSMYLCASSSAPGNTIYFGEGSWLTVV.

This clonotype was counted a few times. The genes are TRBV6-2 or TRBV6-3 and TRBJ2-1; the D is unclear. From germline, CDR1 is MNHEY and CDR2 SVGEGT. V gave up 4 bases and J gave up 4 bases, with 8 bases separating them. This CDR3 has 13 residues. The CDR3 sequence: CASSSTPYNEQFF. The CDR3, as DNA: TGTGCCAGCAGTTCAACTCCTTACAATGAGCAGTTCTTC.

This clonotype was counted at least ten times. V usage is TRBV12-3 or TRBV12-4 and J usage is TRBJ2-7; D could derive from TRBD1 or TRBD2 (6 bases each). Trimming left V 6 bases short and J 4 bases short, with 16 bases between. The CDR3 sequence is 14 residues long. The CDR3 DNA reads TGTGCCAGCAGGGCCACGGGGGCAGAGTACGAGCAGTACTTC. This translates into CASRATGAEYEQYF.

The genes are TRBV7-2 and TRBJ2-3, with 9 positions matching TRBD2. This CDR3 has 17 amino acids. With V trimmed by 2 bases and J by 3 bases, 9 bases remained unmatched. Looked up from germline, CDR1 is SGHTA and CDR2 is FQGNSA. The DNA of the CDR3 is TGTGCCAGCAGCTTACTTTTTGCGGGAGGGCCAACAGATACGCAGTATTTT. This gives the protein CASSLLFAGGPTDTQYF.

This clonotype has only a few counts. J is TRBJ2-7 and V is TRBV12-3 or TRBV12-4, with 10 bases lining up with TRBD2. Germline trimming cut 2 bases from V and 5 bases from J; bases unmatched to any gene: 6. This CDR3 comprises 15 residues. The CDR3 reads CASSLLSLAGDEQYF. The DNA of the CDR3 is TGTGCCAGCAGTTTATTATCCCTAGCGGGAGACGAGCAGTACTTC.

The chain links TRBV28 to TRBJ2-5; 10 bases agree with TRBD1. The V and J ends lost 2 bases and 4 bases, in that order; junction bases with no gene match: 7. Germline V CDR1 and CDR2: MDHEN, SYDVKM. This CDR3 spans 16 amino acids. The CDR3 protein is CASSLQGQGRRETQYF. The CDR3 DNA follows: TGTGCCAGCAGTTTACAGGGACAGGGGAGGAGAGAGACCCAGTACTTC.

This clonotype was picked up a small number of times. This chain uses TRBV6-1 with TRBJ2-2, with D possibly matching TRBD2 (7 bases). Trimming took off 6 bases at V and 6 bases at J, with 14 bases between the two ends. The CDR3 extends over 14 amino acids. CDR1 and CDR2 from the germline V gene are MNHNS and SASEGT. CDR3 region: CASRKIGGAGELFF. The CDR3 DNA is TGTGCCAGCAGGAAAATAGGGGGGGCCGGGGAGCTGTTTTTT.

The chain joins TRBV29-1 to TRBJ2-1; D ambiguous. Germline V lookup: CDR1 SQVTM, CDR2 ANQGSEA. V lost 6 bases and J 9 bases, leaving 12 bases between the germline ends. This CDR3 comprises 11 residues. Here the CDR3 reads CSVGLRSEQFF. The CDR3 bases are TGCAGCGTCGGGCTGAGGAGTGAGCAGTTCTTC.

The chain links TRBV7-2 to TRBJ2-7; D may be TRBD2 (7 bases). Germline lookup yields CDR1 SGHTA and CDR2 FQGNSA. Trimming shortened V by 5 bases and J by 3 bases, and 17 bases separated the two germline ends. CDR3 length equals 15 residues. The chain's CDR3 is CASSRTGGGIYEQYF. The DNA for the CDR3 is TGTGCCAGCAGCAGAACCGGCGGGGGCATCTACGAGCAGTACTTC.

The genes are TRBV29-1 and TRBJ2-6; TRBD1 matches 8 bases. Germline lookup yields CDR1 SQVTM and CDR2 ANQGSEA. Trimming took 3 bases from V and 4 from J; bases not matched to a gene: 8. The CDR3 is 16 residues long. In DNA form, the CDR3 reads TGCAGCGTTGATTTCGCAGGGGGCGCGGGGGCCAACGTCCTGACTTTC. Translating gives CSVDFAGGAGANVLTF.

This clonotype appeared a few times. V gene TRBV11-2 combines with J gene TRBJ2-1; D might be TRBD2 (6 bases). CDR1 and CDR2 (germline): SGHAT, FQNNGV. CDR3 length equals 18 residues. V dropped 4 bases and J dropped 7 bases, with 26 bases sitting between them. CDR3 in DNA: TGTGCCAGCAGCTCGCGGGGTCCGCGCGGCCTCACGGGGAATGAGCAGTTCTTC. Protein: CASSSRGPRGLTGNEQFF.

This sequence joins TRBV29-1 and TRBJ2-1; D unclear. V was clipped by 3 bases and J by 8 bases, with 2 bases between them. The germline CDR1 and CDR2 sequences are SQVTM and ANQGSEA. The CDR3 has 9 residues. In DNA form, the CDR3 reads TGCAGCGTTGAGGATGAGCAGTTCTTC. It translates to CSVEDEQFF.

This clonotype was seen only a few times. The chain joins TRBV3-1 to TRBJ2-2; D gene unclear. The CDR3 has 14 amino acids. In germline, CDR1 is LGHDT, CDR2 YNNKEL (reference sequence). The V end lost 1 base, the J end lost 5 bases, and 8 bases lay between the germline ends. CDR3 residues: CASSQVADTGELFF. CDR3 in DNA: TGTGCCAGCAGCCAAGTCGCGGATACCGGGGAGCTGTTTTTT.

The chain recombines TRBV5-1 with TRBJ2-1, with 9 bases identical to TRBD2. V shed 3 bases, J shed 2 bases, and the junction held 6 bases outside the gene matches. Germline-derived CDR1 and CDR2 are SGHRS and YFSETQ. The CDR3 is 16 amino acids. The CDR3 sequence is CASSSSGLATYNEQFF. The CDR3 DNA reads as TGCGCCAGCAGCTCCTCGGGACTAGCAACCTACAATGAGCAGTTCTTC.

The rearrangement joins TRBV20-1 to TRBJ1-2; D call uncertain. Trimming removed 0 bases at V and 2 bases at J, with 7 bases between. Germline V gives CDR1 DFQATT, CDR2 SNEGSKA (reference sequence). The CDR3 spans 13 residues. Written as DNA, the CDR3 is TGCAGTGCTAGAGATGATGTAAACTATGGCTACACCTTC. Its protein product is CSARDDVNYGYTF.

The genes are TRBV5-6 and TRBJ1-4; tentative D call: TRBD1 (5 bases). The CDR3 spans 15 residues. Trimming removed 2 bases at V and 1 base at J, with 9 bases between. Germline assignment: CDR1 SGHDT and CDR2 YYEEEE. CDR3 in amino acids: CASSFSGRTNEKLFF. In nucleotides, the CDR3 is TGTGCCAGCAGCTTCTCAGGGAGAACTAATGAAAAACTGTTTTTT.

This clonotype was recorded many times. CDR3 in DNA: TGCAGCGCCCTTCCCGGGACAGGGGATGGCTACACCTTC. It is translated as CSALPGTGDGYTF. The chain joins TRBV29-1 to TRBJ1-2, with 10 nucleotides matching TRBD1. This CDR3 spans 13 amino acids. V lost 7 bases, J lost 6 bases, and 8 bases stayed unmatched. Germline CDR1 and CDR2: SQVTM and ANQGSEA.

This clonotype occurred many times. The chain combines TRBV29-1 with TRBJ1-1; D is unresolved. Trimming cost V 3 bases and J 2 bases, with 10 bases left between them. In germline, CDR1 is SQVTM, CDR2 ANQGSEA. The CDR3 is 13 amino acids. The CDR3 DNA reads TGCAGCGTTGAGGTAGGGCCCAACACTGAAGCTTTCTTT. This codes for CSVEVGPNTEAFF.

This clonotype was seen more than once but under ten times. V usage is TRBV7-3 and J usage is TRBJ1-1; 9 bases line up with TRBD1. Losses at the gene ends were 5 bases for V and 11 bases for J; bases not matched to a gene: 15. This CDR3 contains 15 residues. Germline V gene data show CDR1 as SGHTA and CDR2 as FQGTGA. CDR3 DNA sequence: TGTGCCAGCAGCCCGATCCGGGACAGGGTGATTGGGGCTTTCTTT. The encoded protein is CASSPIRDRVIGAFF.

The CDR3 coding sequence is TGTGCCAGCAGTTTAGCAGAAGGGACACAAGCTTTCTTT. This gives the protein CASSLAEGTQAFF. V usage is TRBV12-3 or TRBV12-4 and J usage is TRBJ1-1, with D possibly TRBD1 on 6 matching bases. V was cut by 0 bases and J by 9 bases, with 11 bases left in between. CDR3 size: 13 residues.

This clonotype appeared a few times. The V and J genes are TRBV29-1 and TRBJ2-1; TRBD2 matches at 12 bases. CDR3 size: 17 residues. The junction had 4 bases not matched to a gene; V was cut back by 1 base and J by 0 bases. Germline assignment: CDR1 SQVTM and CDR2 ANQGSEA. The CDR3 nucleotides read TGCAGCGTTGAAGGAGGACTAGCGGGGAGCTCCTACAATGAGCAGTTCTTC. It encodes CSVEGGLAGSSYNEQFF.